This T cell receptor (beta chain) came from a study of T cells of healthy individuals. TCRdb called the 5' RACE reads again in MiXCR, with one record for every CDR3 protein. The sample consists of tens of thousands of distinct CDR3 sequences, around 15% of them appearing once. Trimming took 4 bases from V and 4 from J; bases not matched to a gene: 5. The germline V gene encodes CDR1 MGHRA and CDR2 YSYEKL. The CDR3 contains 15 residues. This chain links TRBV4-1 with TRBJ2-3, with 10 bases matching TRBD1. The TCR comes from a human donor in good health. This CDR3 reads CASSLGGQGADTQYF. CDR3 coding DNA: TGCGCCAGCAGCCTTGGAGGACAGGGGGCAGATACGCAGTATTTT.